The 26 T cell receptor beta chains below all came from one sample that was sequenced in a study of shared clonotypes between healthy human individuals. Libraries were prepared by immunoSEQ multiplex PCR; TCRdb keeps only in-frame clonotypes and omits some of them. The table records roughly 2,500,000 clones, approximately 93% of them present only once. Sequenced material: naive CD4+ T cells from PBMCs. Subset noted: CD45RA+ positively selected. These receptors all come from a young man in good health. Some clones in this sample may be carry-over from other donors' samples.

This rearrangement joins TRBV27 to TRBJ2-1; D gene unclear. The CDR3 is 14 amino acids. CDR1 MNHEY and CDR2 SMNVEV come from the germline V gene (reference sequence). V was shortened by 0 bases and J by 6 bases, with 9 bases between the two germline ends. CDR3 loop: CASSLSPLSNEQFF. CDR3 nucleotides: TGTGCCAGCAGTTTATCGCCCCTCAGCAATGAGCAGTTCTTC.

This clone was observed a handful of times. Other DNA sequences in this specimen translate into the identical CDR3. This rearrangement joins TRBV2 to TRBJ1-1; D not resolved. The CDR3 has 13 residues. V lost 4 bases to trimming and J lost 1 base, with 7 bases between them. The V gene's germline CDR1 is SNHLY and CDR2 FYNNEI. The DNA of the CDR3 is TGTGCCAGCAGTGTAGAGACGAACACTGAAGCTTTCTTT. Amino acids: CASSVETNTEAFF.

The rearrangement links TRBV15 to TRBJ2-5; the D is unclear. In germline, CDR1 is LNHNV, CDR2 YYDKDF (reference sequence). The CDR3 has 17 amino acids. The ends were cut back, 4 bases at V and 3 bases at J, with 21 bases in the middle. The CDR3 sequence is CATSKTRAGALEETQYF. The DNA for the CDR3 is TGTGCCACCAGCAAAACAAGGGCCGGTGCCCTGGAAGAGACCCAGTACTTC.

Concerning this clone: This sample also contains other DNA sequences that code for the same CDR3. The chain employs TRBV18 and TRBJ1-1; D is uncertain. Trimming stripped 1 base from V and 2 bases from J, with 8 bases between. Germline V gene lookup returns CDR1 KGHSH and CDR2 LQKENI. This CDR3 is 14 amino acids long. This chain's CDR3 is CASSPLAANTEAFF. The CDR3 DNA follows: TGTGCCAGCTCACCACTGGCGGCCAACACTGAAGCTTTCTTT.

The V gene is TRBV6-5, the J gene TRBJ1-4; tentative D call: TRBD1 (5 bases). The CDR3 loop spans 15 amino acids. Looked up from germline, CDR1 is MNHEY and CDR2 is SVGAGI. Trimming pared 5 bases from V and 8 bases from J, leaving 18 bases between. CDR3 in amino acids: CASSPRTTLGEKLFF. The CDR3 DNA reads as TGTGCCAGCAGTCCACGGACAACCCTGGGGGAAAAACTGTTTTTT.

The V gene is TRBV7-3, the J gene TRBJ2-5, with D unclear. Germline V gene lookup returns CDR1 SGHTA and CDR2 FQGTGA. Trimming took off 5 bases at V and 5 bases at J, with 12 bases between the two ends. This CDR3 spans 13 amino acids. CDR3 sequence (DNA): TGTGCCAGCAGCCCCCGGGCCAGGGAGACCCAGTACTTC. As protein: CASSPRARETQYF.

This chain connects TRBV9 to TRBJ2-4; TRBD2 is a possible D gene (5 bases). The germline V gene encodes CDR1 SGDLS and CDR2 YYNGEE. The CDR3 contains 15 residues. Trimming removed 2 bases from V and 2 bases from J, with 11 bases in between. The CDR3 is CASSVGVGSKNIQYF. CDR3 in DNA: TGTGCCAGCAGCGTGGGAGTGGGATCCAAAAACATTCAGTACTTC.

CDR3 amino acids: CASRETGRNTEAFF. As DNA, the CDR3 is TGTGCCAGCAGAGAGACAGGACGGAACACTGAAGCTTTCTTT. The rearrangement joins TRBV6-1 to TRBJ1-1; TRBD1 is a possible D gene (6 bases). Trimming cost V 6 bases and J 1 base, with 12 bases left between them. Germline lookup yields CDR1 MNHNS and CDR2 SASEGT. The CDR3 spans 14 residues.

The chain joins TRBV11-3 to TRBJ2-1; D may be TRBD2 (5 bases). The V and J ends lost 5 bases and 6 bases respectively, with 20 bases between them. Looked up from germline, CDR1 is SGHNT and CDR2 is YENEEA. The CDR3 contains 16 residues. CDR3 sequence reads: CASSLNGVAGGNEQFF. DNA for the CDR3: TGTGCCAGCAGCCTCAACGGGGTTGCGGGTGGCAATGAGCAGTTCTTC.

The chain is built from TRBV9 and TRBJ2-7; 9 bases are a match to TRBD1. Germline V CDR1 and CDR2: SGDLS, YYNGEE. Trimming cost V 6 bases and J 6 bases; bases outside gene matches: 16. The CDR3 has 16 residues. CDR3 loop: CASNLLGGQGQVEQYF. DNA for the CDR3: TGTGCCAGCAACCTCCTGGGGGGACAGGGACAGGTCGAGCAGTACTTC.

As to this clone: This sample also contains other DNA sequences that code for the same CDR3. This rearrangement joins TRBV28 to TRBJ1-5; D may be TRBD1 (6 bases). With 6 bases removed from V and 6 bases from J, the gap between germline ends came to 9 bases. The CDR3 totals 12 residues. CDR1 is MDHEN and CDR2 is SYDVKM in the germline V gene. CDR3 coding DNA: TGTGCCAGCAGAGGAGGGGGTCAGCCCCAGCATTTT. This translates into CASRGGGQPQHF.

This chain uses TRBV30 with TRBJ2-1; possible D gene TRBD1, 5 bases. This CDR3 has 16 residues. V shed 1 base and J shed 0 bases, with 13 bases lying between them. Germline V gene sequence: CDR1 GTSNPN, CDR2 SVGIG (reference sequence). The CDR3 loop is CAWSGRWGGSYNEQFF. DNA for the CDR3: TGTGCCTGGAGTGGAAGGTGGGGCGGCTCCTACAATGAGCAGTTCTTC.

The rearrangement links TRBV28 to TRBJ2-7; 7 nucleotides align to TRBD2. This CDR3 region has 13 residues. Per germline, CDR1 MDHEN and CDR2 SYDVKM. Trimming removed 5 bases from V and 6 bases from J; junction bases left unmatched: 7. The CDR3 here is CASSPVGEGEQYF. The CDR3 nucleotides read TGTGCCAGCAGTCCCGTGGGGGAGGGCGAGCAGTACTTC.

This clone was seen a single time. CDR3 nucleotide sequence: TGTGCCAGCAGCTTATCGTGGGATGGGGCCAACGTCCTGACTTTC. Translating gives CASSLSWDGANVLTF. This chain joins TRBV7-2 and TRBJ2-6; D gene unclear. The CDR3 loop spans 15 amino acids. Trimming pared 2 bases from V and 3 bases from J, leaving 8 bases between. Germline CDR1 and CDR2: SGHTA and FQGNSA.

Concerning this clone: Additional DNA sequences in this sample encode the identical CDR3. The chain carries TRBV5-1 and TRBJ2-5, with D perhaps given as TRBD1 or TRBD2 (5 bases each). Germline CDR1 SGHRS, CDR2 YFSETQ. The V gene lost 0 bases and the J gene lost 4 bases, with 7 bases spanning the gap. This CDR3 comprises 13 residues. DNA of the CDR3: TGCGCCAGCAGCTTGGTTGGGGGAGAGACCCAGTACTTC. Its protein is CASSLVGGETQYF.

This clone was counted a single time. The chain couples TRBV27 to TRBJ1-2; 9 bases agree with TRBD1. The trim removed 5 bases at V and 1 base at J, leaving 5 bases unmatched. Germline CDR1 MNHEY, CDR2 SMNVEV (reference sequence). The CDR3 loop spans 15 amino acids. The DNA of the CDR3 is TGTGCCAGCAGTCAGTTGACAGGGGGTAACTATGGCTACACCTTC. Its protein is CASSQLTGGNYGYTF.

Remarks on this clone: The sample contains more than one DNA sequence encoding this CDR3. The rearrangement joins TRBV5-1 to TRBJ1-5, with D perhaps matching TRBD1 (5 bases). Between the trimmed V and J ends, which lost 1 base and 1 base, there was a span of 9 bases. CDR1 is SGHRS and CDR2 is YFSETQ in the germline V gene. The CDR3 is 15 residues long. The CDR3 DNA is TGCGCCAGCAGCTTGTTAGGGGCGAGCAATCAGCCCCAGCATTTT. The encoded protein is CASSLLGASNQPQHF.

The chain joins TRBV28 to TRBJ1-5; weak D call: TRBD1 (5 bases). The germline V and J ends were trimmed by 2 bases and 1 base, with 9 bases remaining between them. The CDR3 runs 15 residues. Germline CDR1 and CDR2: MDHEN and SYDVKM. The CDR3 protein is CASSLGAWSNQPQHF. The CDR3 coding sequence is TGTGCCAGCAGTTTAGGGGCCTGGAGCAATCAGCCCCAGCATTTT.

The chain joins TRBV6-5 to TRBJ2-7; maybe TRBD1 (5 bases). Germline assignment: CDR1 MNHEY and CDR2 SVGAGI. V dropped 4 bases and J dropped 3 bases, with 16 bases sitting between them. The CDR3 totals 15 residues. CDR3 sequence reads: CASSSRQGFNYEQYF. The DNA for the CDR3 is TGTGCCAGCAGTTCCCGGCAGGGCTTTAACTACGAGCAGTACTTC.

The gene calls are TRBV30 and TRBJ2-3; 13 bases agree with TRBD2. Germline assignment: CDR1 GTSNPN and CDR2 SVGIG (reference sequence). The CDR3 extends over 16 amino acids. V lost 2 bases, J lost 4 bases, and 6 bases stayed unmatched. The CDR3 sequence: CAWSPGLAGEADTQYF. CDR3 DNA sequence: TGTGCCTGGAGTCCCGGACTAGCGGGAGAAGCAGATACGCAGTATTTT. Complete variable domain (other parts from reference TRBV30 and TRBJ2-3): SQTIHQWPATLVQPVGSPLSLECTVEGTSNPNLYWYRQAAGRGLQLLFYSVGIGQISSEVPQNLSASRPQDRQFILSSKKLLLSDSGFYLCAWSPGLAGEADTQYFGPGTRLTVL.

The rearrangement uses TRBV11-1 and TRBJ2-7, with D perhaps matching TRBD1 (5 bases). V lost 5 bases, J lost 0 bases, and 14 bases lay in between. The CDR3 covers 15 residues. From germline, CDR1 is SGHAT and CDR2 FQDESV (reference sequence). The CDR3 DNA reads TGTGCCAGCAGCCCGGGCAGGGCACTCTCCTACGAGCAGTACTTC. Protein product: CASSPGRALSYEQYF.

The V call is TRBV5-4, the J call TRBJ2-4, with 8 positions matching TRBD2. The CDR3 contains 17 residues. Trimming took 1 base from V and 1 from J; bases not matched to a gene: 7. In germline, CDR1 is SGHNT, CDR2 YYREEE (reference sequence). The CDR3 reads CASSLFNGGGAKNIQYF. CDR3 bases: TGTGCCAGCAGCTTGTTTAACGGGGGGGGCGCCAAAAACATTCAGTACTTC.

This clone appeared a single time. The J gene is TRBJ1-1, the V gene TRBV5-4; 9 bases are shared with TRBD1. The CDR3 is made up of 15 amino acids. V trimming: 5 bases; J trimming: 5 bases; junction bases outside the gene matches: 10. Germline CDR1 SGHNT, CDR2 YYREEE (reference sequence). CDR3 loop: CASRGGDRALTEAFF. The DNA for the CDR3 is TGTGCCAGCAGGGGGGGGGACAGGGCGCTTACTGAAGCTTTCTTT.

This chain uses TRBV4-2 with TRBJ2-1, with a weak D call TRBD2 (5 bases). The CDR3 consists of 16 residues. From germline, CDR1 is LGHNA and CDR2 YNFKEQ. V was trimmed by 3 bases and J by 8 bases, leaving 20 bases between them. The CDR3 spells CASSQGTWYSEDEQFF. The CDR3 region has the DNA TGTGCCAGCAGCCAGGGAACATGGTACTCGGAGGATGAGCAGTTCTTC.

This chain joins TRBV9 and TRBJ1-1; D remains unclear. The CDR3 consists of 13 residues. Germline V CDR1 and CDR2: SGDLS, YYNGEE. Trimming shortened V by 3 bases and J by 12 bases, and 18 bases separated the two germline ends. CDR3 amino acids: CASSERPGLETFF. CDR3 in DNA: TGTGCCAGCAGCGAACGACCGGGCCTCGAAACTTTCTTT.

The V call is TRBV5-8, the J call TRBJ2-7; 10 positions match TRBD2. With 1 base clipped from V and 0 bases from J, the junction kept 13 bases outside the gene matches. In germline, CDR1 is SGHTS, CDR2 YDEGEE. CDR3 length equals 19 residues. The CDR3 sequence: CASSLWASGSAESSYEQYF. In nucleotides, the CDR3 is TGTGCCAGCAGCTTGTGGGCTAGCGGGAGTGCAGAAAGCTCCTACGAGCAGTACTTC.